Given below is one TCR beta chain in context. The sample is drawn from a study of T cell changes during pregnancy in multiple sclerosis. Sequencing was performed with immunoSEQ multiplex PCR; in TCRdb, only in-frame clones are kept and a portion is missing. The sample holds fewer than 40,000 clones; about nine tenths are singletons and the top ten take around 0.4%. From germline, CDR1 is MNHGY and CDR2 SAAAGT. This CDR3 comprises 13 residues. V shed 5 bases and J 11 bases; nucleotides not matched to a gene: 11. The source material was CD4+ T cells from peripheral blood mononuclear cells, sampled after pregnancy. V gene TRBV6-8 combines with J gene TRBJ1-1; 7 positions match TRBD1. The TCR originated in a female donor in good health, enrolled as a control in a pregnancy study. DNA for the CDR3: TGTGCCAGCAGTCTCCACCTGACAGGGCGGGCTTTCTTT. Its translation is CASSLHLTGRAFF.